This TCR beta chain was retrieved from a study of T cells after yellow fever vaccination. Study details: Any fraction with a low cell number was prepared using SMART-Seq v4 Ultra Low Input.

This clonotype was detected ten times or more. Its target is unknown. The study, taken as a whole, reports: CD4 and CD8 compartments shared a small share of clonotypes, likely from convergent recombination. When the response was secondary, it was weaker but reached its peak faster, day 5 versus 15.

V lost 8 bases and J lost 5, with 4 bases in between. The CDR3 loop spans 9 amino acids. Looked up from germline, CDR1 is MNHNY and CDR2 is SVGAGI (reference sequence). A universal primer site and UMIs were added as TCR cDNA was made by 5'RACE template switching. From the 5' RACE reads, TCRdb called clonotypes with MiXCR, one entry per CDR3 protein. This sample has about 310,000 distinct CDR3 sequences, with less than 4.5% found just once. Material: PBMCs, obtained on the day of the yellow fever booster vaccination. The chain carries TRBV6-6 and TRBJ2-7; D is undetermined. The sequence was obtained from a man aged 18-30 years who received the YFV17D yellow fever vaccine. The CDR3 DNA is TGTGCCAGCGGCCACGAGCAGTACTTC. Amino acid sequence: CASGHEQYF.